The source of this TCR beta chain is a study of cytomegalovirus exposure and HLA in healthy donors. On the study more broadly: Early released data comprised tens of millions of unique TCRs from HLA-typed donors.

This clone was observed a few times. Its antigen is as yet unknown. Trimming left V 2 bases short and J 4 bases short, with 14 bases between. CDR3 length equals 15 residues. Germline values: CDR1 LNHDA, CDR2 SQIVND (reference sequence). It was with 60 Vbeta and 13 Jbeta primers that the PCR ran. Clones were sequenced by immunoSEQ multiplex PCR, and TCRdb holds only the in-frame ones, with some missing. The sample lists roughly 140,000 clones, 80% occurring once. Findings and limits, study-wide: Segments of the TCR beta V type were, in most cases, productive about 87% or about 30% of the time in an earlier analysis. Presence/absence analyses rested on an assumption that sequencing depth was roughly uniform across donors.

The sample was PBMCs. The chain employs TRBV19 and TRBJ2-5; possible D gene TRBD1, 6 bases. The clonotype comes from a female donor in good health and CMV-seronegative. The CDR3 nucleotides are TGTGCCAGTAGTATAACGACAGGTTGGGGAGAGACCCAGTACTTC. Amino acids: CASSITTGWGETQYF.